A selection of T cell receptor beta chains follows, all from one sample in a study of PD-1 blockade in classical Hodgkin lymphoma. Method: immunoSEQ multiplex PCR; TCRdb's copy keeps in-frame clones and lacks some. The table records roughly 50,000 clones, around 87% of them present only once. The input for sequencing was peripheral blood mononuclear cells (PBMCs), taken before the fourth cycle of nivolumab. The source of these receptors is a human donor with classical Hodgkin lymphoma. The CDR3 runs from the conserved cysteine through the conserved F or W. The D gene is left open where the match is weak. Not every row has a clone size; where given, it reads once, few, many or a size class.

D gene | J gene | clone size | V gene | CDR3 DNA | CDR3 protein
TRBD1 | TRBJ1-5 | NA | TRBV25-1 | TGTGCCAGCGGCCCCGGGACAGGCGACAATCAGCCCCAGCATTTT | CASGPGTGDNQPQHF
TRBD2 | TRBJ2-7 | once | TRBV11-2 | TGTGCCAGCAGCCCTGGGACTAGCGGGGCTCACTACGAGCAGTACTTC | CASSPGTSGAHYEQYF
TRBD2 | TRBJ2-5 | NA | TRBV9 | TGTGCCAGCAGCGTAGCTATGGTAGCGGGTCCACAAGAGACCCAGTACTTC | CASSVAMVAGPQETQYF
NA | TRBJ1-5 | NA | TRBV21-1 | TGTGCCAGCAGCAAAGTAGGGCAGTTGATAAGCAATCAGCCCCAGCATTTT | CASSKVGQLISNQPQHF
NA | TRBJ1-1 | NA | TRBV10-3 | TGTGCCACCAGGGGACCGATCAACACTGAAGCTTTCTTT | CATRGPINTEAFF
NA | TRBJ2-7 | NA | TRBV23-1 | TGCGCCAGCAGTCAAGAGGTACCGAAGTCCTACGAGCAGTACTTC | CASSQEVPKSYEQYF
NA | TRBJ2-3 | NA | TRBV5-1 | TGCGCCAGCAGCGGGACACTTACTAACTCCTACACAGATACGCAGTATTTT | CASSGTLTNSYTDTQYF
NA | TRBJ1-4 | NA | TRBV5-3 | TGTGCCAGAAGCTTGGCCCGGCGTGAAAAACTGTTTTTT | CARSLARREKLFF
NA | TRBJ1-3 | NA | TRBV6-5 | TGTGCCAGCAGTTACCTCGGCGGTTCTGGAAACACCATATATTTT | CASSYLGGSGNTIYF
NA | TRBJ1-1 | NA | TRBV19 | TGTGCCAGTACCCCATCGTGGAGTCTAGGAGCTTTCTTT | CASTPSWSLGAFF